Below, 28 T cell receptor beta chains from the same sample are listed, as sequenced in a study of post-analysis software for immune sequencing data. General study points: There were five TRBV segments more frequent in patients than controls, and TRBV5-6, TRBV5-1 and TRBV20-1 were among them.

No antigen has been identified for these receptors. Unique molecular identifiers featured in each of the TCR beta cDNA libraries. TCRdb recomputed calls from the PCR reads with MiXCR, one row per CDR3 protein. The sample lists about 770,000 distinct CDR3 sequences, 40% to 55% occurring once. The sequenced material came from blood. These receptors were collected from a girl aged 5-17 years with multiple sclerosis.

CDR3 bases: TGTGCCAGCAGTTACTTGGTGTCAGGGGAAGCTTTCTTT. Protein sequence: CASSYLVSGEAFF. The V gene is TRBV6-6, the J gene TRBJ1-1, with a tentative D call TRBD1 (5 bases). Germline V CDR1 and CDR2: MNHNY, SVGAGI (reference sequence). The CDR3 totals 13 residues. The V gene lost 1 base and the J gene lost 8 bases, with 11 bases spanning the gap.

This clonotype was seen a few times. The chain links TRBV7-3 to TRBJ2-3, with D possibly matching TRBD2 (6 bases). The ends were cut back, 1 base at V and 4 bases at J, with 12 bases in the middle. Germline assignment: CDR1 SGHTA and CDR2 FQGTGA. The CDR3 is 15 amino acids. CDR3 in amino acids: CASSLIGGEADTQYF. The CDR3 coding sequence is TGTGCCAGCAGCTTAATCGGGGGAGAGGCAGATACGCAGTATTTT.

The rearrangement uses TRBV29-1 and TRBJ2-2; the match to TRBD1 covers 9 bases. V dropped 7 bases and J dropped 0; count of bases not matched to a gene: 3. Germline values: CDR1 SQVTM, CDR2 ANQGSEA. The CDR3 runs to 14 residues. The CDR3 sequence: CSGRQGANTGELFF. As DNA, the CDR3 is TGCAGCGGAAGACAGGGGGCGAACACCGGGGAGCTGTTTTTT.

The genes are TRBV19 and TRBJ2-5; D gene uncertain. The J call may be incorrect, as the DNA end agrees better with TRBJ2-7. This CDR3 is built from 14 residues. Per germline, CDR1 LNHDA and CDR2 SQIVND (reference sequence). The chain's CDR3 is CASTQGPGPNEQYF. For the CDR3, the DNA is TGTGCCAGTACCCAAGGACCAGGTCCCAACGAGCAGTACTTC.

This chain joins TRBV15 and TRBJ2-7; weak D call: TRBD1 (5 bases). V shed 2 bases and J shed 4 bases, with 12 bases lying between them. CDR1 LNHNV and CDR2 YYDKDF come from the germline V gene (reference sequence). The CDR3 has 14 residues. CDR3 loop: CATSRSTQGYEQYF. DNA of the CDR3: TGTGCCACCAGCAGATCCACCCAGGGATACGAGCAGTACTTC.

The chain combines TRBV24-1 with TRBJ2-7, with 13 bases lining up with TRBD2. CDR1 and CDR2 (germline): KGHDR, SFDVKD. After removal of 5 bases from V and 3 bases from J, the junction contained 6 bases not matched to a gene. This CDR3 region has 16 residues. The CDR3 region is CATSARTSGRDYEQYF. CDR3 bases: TGTGCCACCAGTGCCCGGACTAGCGGGAGAGACTACGAGCAGTACTTC.

This chain joins TRBV20-1 and TRBJ1-2, with D possibly being TRBD1 (6 bases). V was cut by 5 bases and J by 0 bases, with 25 bases left in between. This CDR3 region has 18 residues. Looked up from germline, CDR1 is DFQATT and CDR2 is SNEGSKA (reference sequence). CDR3 amino acids: CSAGPGALITAANYGYTF. CDR3 coding DNA: TGCAGTGCTGGGCCGGGGGCACTCATCACAGCGGCTAACTATGGCTACACCTTC.

Only a few counts were recorded for this clonotype. The chain combines TRBV14 with TRBJ1-2, with TRBD1 as a possible D gene (6 bases). Germline V gives CDR1 SGHDN, CDR2 FVKESK. The CDR3 spans 15 residues. V lost 5 bases and J 8 bases, leaving 21 bases between the germline ends. The CDR3 spells CASSSLTGMAGGYTF. In nucleotides, the CDR3 is TGTGCCAGCAGCTCACTAACAGGGATGGCAGGGGGCTACACCTTC.

This clonotype has just a few counts. The rearrangement uses TRBV2 and TRBJ2-3, with TRBD2 as a possible D gene (6 bases). Germline V gene data show CDR1 as SNHLY and CDR2 as FYNNEI. V lost 2 bases and J lost 11, with 14 bases in between. The CDR3 sequence is 13 residues long. CDR3 protein: CASSERLRDLQYF. CDR3 coding DNA: TGTGCCAGCAGTGAACGTTTGCGGGACCTGCAGTATTTT. The whole variable domain, remainder taken from reference TRBV2 and TRBJ2-3, is EPEVTQTPSHQVTQMGQEVILRCVPISNHLYFYWYRQILGQKVEFLVSFYNNEISEKSEIFDDQFSVERPDGSNFTLKIRSTKLEDSAMYFCASSERLRDLQYFGPGTRLTVL.

The chain links TRBV29-1 to TRBJ2-6; D unclear. Trimming cost V 6 bases and J 1 base, with 10 bases left between them. Germline CDR1 reads SQVTM; CDR2 reads ANQGSEA. The CDR3 totals 14 residues. The CDR3 here is CSVIAESGANVLTF. The CDR3 nucleotides read TGCAGCGTGATCGCCGAGTCTGGGGCCAACGTCCTGACTTTC.

The J gene is TRBJ2-3, the V gene TRBV6-5; D is unresolved. V was cut by 0 bases and J by 14 bases, with 15 bases left in between. The CDR3 runs 13 residues. Germline CDR1 is MNHEY and CDR2 is SVGAGI. The CDR3 loop is CASSYSAVGGRYF. The CDR3 bases are TGTGCCAGCAGTTACTCGGCGGTTGGCGGAAGGTATTTT.

This chain uses TRBV11-2 with TRBJ2-6; D remains unclear. V was cut by 0 bases and J by 0 bases, with 21 bases left in between. CDR1 is SGHAT and CDR2 is FQNNGV in the germline V gene. The length of the CDR3 is 21 residues. CDR3 amino acids: CASSLETDVLQVTSGANVLTF. DNA for the CDR3: TGTGCCAGCAGCTTAGAGACTGATGTTCTTCAAGTGACCTCTGGGGCCAACGTCCTGACTTTC.

This sequence joins TRBV24-1 and TRBJ2-2; 8 nucleotides agree with TRBD1. J was trimmed by 0 bases and V by 3 bases; bases with no gene match: 5. CDR1 and CDR2 (germline): KGHDR, SFDVKD. The CDR3 has 17 amino acids. The chain's CDR3 is CATSDRTGRPNTGELFF. CDR3 in DNA: TGTGCCACCAGTGATAGGACAGGGCGCCCGAACACCGGGGAGCTGTTTTTT.

The count of this clonotype is one. J is TRBJ1-1 and V is TRBV10-1; D not resolved. CDR1 and CDR2 from the germline V gene are WNHNN and SYGVQD (reference sequence). The CDR3 contains 12 residues. Trimming shortened V by 4 bases and J by 1 base, and 4 bases separated the two germline ends. The chain's CDR3 is CASSGPNTEAFF. The CDR3 DNA reads TGCGCCAGCAGTGGCCCGAACACTGAAGCTTTCTTT.

The count of this clonotype is one. Germline and junction disagree at one end, which may indicate a read error. V is TRBV12-3 or TRBV12-4 and J is TRBJ2-7; TRBD2 agrees at 7 bases. The CDR3 loop spans 18 amino acids. The CDR3: CTSSLAGPPTGRMYEQYF. CDR3 sequence (DNA): TGTACCAGCAGCCTCGCCGGGCCGCCTACCGGGAGGATGTACGAGCAGTACTTC.

This sequence joins TRBV5-4 and TRBJ2-3; no definite D call. CDR3 size: 13 residues. The V gene's germline CDR1 is SGHNT and CDR2 YYREEE (reference sequence). The ends were cut back, 5 bases at V and 3 bases at J, with 10 bases in the middle. The CDR3 coding sequence is TGTGCCAGCAGAGGCGCTGGGACAGATACGCAGTATTTT. This gives the protein CASRGAGTDTQYF.

This clonotype showed up just a few times. This sequence joins TRBV15 and TRBJ2-1, with unresolved D. Germline CDR1 LNHNV, CDR2 YYDKDF (reference sequence). The V and J ends lost 3 bases and 0 bases respectively, with 12 bases between them. This CDR3 contains 16 residues. CDR3 residues: CATSSPKTSSYNEQFF. The CDR3 DNA follows: TGTGCCACCAGCAGTCCTAAGACATCCTCCTACAATGAGCAGTTCTTC.

The rearrangement uses TRBV7-2 and TRBJ2-3; no definite D call. CDR3 length: 13 amino acids. V lost 3 bases and J lost 6, with 10 bases in between. Germline V gene lookup returns CDR1 SGHTA and CDR2 FQGNSA. In DNA form, the CDR3 reads TGTGCCAGCAGCTTTATCTATCCTGATACGCAGTATTTT. As protein: CASSFIYPDTQYF.

This clonotype was found a few times. V usage is TRBV10-3 and J usage is TRBJ2-7, with D possibly being TRBD1 or TRBD2 (5 bases each). This CDR3 is 17 amino acids long. The germline V gene has CDR1 ENHRY and CDR2 SYGVKD. With 3 bases removed from V and 1 base from J, the gap between germline ends came to 19 bases. For the CDR3, the DNA is TGTGCCATCAGTGATGCGCCAGGGAGCGCCGATTCCTACGAGCAGTACTTC. It codes for CAISDAPGSADSYEQYF.

This clonotype turned up a few times. This chain links TRBV24-1 with TRBJ2-3; TRBD2 is a possible D gene (5 bases). Trimming removed 1 base from V and 0 bases from J, with 7 bases in between. Germline V gene data show CDR1 as KGHDR and CDR2 as SFDVKD. The CDR3 length is 15 residues. In DNA, the CDR3 is TGTGCCACCAGTGATTTCCGGGGTAGCACAGATACGCAGTATTTT. Translated: CATSDFRGSTDTQYF.

This clonotype came up a few times. This chain connects TRBV27 to TRBJ2-3, with D hard to call. This CDR3 has 14 residues. CDR1 is MNHEY and CDR2 is SMNVEV in the germline V gene (reference sequence). The V and J ends lost 3 bases and 0 bases respectively, with 7 bases between them. The DNA for the CDR3 is TGTGCCAGCAGTTTGGCGAGAAGCACAGATACGCAGTATTTT. It yields the protein CASSLARSTDTQYF.

This rearrangement joins TRBV28 to TRBJ2-1; D is perhaps TRBD1 (5 bases). The CDR3 is 16 residues long. Germline CDR1 and CDR2: MDHEN and SYDVKM. V was pared by 4 bases and J by 4 bases, with 17 bases between. The CDR3 nucleotides read TGTGCCAGCAGTTGGCCAACGACAGCCTATTACAATGAGCAGTTCTTC. Translation gives CASSWPTTAYYNEQFF.

V gene TRBV13 combines with J gene TRBJ2-3; D gene uncertain. With 5 bases removed from V and 2 bases from J, the gap between germline ends came to 5 bases. Germline V gives CDR1 PRHDT, CDR2 FYEKMQ (reference sequence). The CDR3 contains 12 residues. CDR3 DNA sequence: TGTGCCAGCAGCCGATACACAGATACGCAGTATTTT. Translation: CASSRYTDTQYF.

This clonotype was counted between two and nine times. The rearrangement joins TRBV27 to TRBJ2-7; D gene uncertain. The CDR3 has 11 amino acids. The V end lost 4 bases, the J end lost 6 bases, and 7 bases lay between the germline ends. In germline, CDR1 is MNHEY, CDR2 SMNVEV (reference sequence). The CDR3 protein is CASSSRSEQYF. The CDR3 coding sequence is TGTGCCAGCAGTTCCCGTAGCGAGCAGTACTTC.

The chain has TRBV3-1 and TRBJ1-2; D uncertain. Trimming cost V 5 bases and J 5 bases, with 15 bases left between them. Germline V gene lookup returns CDR1 LGHDT and CDR2 YNNKEL (reference sequence). This CDR3 contains 14 residues. The CDR3 region has the DNA TGTGCCAGCAGCTCAATAAGGAGGGATTATGGCTACACCTTC. It is translated as CASSSIRRDYGYTF.

The table lists this clonotype with a few counts. The CDR3 DNA reads TGTGCCAGCAGTGCCCCGTCCCAAGAGACCCAGTACTTC. Residues: CASSAPSQETQYF. The chain couples TRBV12-3 or TRBV12-4 to TRBJ2-5; D call uncertain. V lost 5 bases and J lost 1, with 8 bases in between. This CDR3 is built from 13 residues.

V usage is TRBV11-2 and J usage is TRBJ2-5, with a tentative D call TRBD2 (6 bases). The J call may be faulty, since TRBJ2-7 better matches the DNA end. Germline CDR1 SGHAT, CDR2 FQNNGV. The CDR3 consists of 12 residues. DNA for the CDR3: TGTGCCAGCACCGCGGGGTTATACGAGCAGTACTTC. Amino acids: CASTAGLYEQYF.

The chain is built from TRBV29-1 and TRBJ2-1; possible D gene TRBD1, 6 bases. The germline V gene has CDR1 SQVTM and CDR2 ANQGSEA. The V end was cut by 7 bases, the J end by 0 bases, with 13 bases between. CDR3 length equals 14 residues. DNA for the CDR3: TGCAGCGGGGGACACTTGAGCTCCTACAATGAGCAGTTCTTC. Its protein is CSGGHLSSYNEQFF.